The 2 T cell receptor beta chains presented below share a single source sample, sequenced in a study of CXCR3-negative and CXCR3-positive naive CD8 T cells. General study results and limits: The study found more hydrophobic TRB CDR3s in CXCR3-positive naive cells than in CXCR3-negative naive cells.

For these receptors, no antigen is known. 5' RACE that incorporated UMI labels was used to prepare the TRB cDNA libraries. TCRdb re-called the 5' RACE reads and shows each CDR3 protein once, DNA omitted. The data include 65,000 to 90,000 distinct CDR3 sequences; the top ten clones carry 0.6% to 0.7%. The specimen sequenced was naive CXCR3+ CD8+ T cells from blood. Subset indicated: CD45RO-CCR7+CD27+CD95- naive CD8+ T cells expressing CXCR3 (TNR3+). These receptors were obtained from a human donor in good health. Some clones in this sample may be carry-over from other donors' samples.

The chain links TRBV7-2 to TRBJ1-2. Germline lookup yields CDR1 SGHTA and CDR2 FQGNSA. This CDR3 region has 15 residues. CDR3 protein: CASSLVWTENYGYTF.

V is TRBV10-3 and J is TRBJ2-3. The CDR3 spans 14 residues. Germline V CDR1 and CDR2: ENHRY, SYGVKD. CDR3 sequence reads: CAISESQGSDTQYF.